This paragraph reports one TCR beta chain. Assay used: immunoSEQ multiplex PCR; TCRdb lists only in-frame clones, some missing. The table shows about 160,000 clones, with 90% occurring only once. The CDR3 loop spans 14 amino acids. From germline, CDR1 is LNHNV and CDR2 YYDKDF (reference sequence). The V gene lost 1 base and the J gene lost 1 base, with 7 bases spanning the gap. This specimen belongs to a study of T cell responses to AZD1222 COVID-19 vaccine. The TCR originated in an adult in good health. This rearrangement joins TRBV15 to TRBJ1-2; D not resolved. Sequenced here: peripheral blood, sampled on day 0 of AZD1222 vaccination. The CDR3 DNA reads TGTGCCACCAGCAGAGCCGGGAATAACTATGGCTACACCTTC. It encodes CATSRAGNNYGYTF.